This is a list of T cell receptor beta chains from one sample in a study of cytomegalovirus exposure and HLA in healthy donors. TCRdb keeps only in-frame clones here, not all; method: immunoSEQ multiplex PCR. The repertoire holds 80,000 to 95,000 clones, with roughly 86% as singletons. Source material: PBMCs. The receptor set was obtained from a man aged 30 to 45 in good health and CMV-seropositive. Each CDR3 is given with its conserved first and last residue.

V	CDR3
TRBV18	CASSPDSYYGYTF
TRBV5-6	CASSAVRQGNQPQHF
TRBV6-1	CASSLRGPRTGELFF
TRBV6-1	CASSENMADFNQPQHF
TRBV30	CAWSSEGNQPQHF
TRBV28	CASQEQRQGAYEQYF
TRBV6-1	CASSGSVGLSGKQFF
TRBV29-1	CSVELNRGIGDEQYF
TRBV29-1	CSVEQAMNTEAFF
TRBV14	CASSQDSRLAGVEDTQYF
TRBV10-3	CAISDRNQPQHF
TRBV29-1	CSVPGLADEQYF
TRBV27	CASSPRGAGEQYF
TRBV4-1	CASRPGLAGLNEQFF
TRBV28	CASSRDRGPETQYF
TRBV27	CASSRWDTSSYNEQFF